This entry lists 28 T cell receptor beta chains sequenced from one sample in a study of shared clonotypes between healthy human individuals. Produced via immunoSEQ multiplex PCR; TCRdb's table is partial and in-frame only. The repertoire holds 1 million to 1.2 million clones, with about 80% as singletons. The sample comprised memory CD4+ T cells from PBMCs. Subset reported: CD45RA-negative fraction. The receptors stem from a man younger than 35 in good health. Some clones in this sample may be carry-over from other donors' samples.

This chain links TRBV19 with TRBJ1-3, with a tentative D call TRBD1 (6 bases). Germline CDR1 LNHDA, CDR2 SQIVND (reference sequence). This CDR3 is built from 16 residues. Trimming cost V 4 bases and J 3 bases, with 16 bases left between them. The CDR3 spells CASSTNPGAGGNTIYF. The CDR3 DNA sequence: TGTGCCAGTAGTACGAACCCGGGGGCTGGTGGAAACACCATATATTTT.

Concerning this clone: Other DNA variants within this sample encode the same CDR3. The chain joins TRBV7-9 to TRBJ1-2; 7 positions match TRBD1. Trimming took 4 bases from V and 4 from J; bases not matched to a gene: 3. CDR3 length: 13 residues. Germline-derived CDR1 and CDR2 are SEHNR and FQNEAQ (reference sequence). CDR3 residues: CASSYGTAYGYTF. The CDR3 DNA follows: TGTGCCAGCAGCTATGGGACAGCCTATGGCTACACCTTC. The full variable domain, with the rest looked up from reference TRBV7-9 and TRBJ1-2, is DTGVSQNPRHKITKRGQNVTFRCDPISEHNRLYWYRQTLGQGPEFLTYFQNEAQLEKSRLLSDRFSAERPKGSFSTLEIQRTEQGDSAMYLCASSYGTAYGYTFGSGTRLTVV.

The chain joins TRBV5-1 to TRBJ1-5; 11 bases are a match to TRBD1. The CDR3 is made up of 15 amino acids. The V and J ends lost 4 bases and 6 bases, in that order; junction bases with no gene match: 6. Germline loops: CDR1 SGHRS, CDR2 YFSETQ. The CDR3, as DNA: TGCGCCAGCAGCCCGGGACAGGGGGAGGGTCAGCCCCAGCATTTT. It yields the protein CASSPGQGEGQPQHF.

The chain combines TRBV6-1 with TRBJ1-1, with 10 bases that match TRBD1. Germline loops: CDR1 MNHNS, CDR2 SASEGT. V was clipped by 3 bases and J by 5 bases; unmatched bases: 9. The CDR3 spans 16 residues. The CDR3 reads CASSESGTGVKTEAFF. For the CDR3, the DNA is TGTGCCAGCAGTGAGAGTGGGACAGGGGTTAAGACTGAAGCTTTCTTT.

V gene TRBV6-4 combines with J gene TRBJ1-1; 7 bases match TRBD1. The CDR3 extends over 14 amino acids. J was trimmed by 2 bases and V by 5 bases; bases with no gene match: 5. CDR1 and CDR2 from the germline V gene are MRHNA and SNTAGT. CDR3 region: CASSPDRTNTEAFF. For the CDR3, the DNA is TGTGCCAGCAGTCCGGACAGGACAAACACTGAAGCTTTCTTT.

About this clone: Within the sample, other DNA sequences also encode this same CDR3. The V gene is TRBV30, the J gene TRBJ1-3; tentative D call: TRBD1 (6 bases). The germline V and J ends were trimmed by 0 bases and 5 bases, with 8 bases remaining between them. The CDR3 sequence is 13 residues long. CDR1 is GTSNPN, CDR2 SVGIG, per germline (reference sequence). The CDR3 region is CAWSVTGRNTIYF. As DNA, the CDR3 is TGTGCCTGGAGTGTGACAGGACGAAACACCATATATTTT.

The rearrangement uses TRBV9 and TRBJ2-7; TRBD1 aligns across 8 bases. The CDR3 covers 13 residues. The germline V gene has CDR1 SGDLS and CDR2 YYNGEE. Unmatched junction bases numbered 5, after V lost 3 bases and J lost 6 bases. As DNA, the CDR3 is TGTGCCAGCAGCGCCGACAGGGGTAGCGAGCAGTACTTC. Translated, it gives CASSADRGSEQYF.

The rearrangement joins TRBV5-1 to TRBJ2-1, with D perhaps matching TRBD2 (5 bases). Trimming removed 4 bases from V and 2 bases from J, with 13 bases in between. Per the germline V gene, CDR1 is SGHRS and CDR2 is YFSETQ. CDR3 length: 15 residues. Here the CDR3 reads CASSGTSSTYNEQFF. The CDR3 DNA reads TGCGCCAGCAGCGGAACTAGTTCGACCTACAATGAGCAGTTCTTC. Together with reference TRBV5-1 and TRBJ2-1, the CDR3 gives the full variable domain: KAGVTQTPRYLIKTRGQQVTLSCSPISGHRSVSWYQQTPGQGLQFLFEYFSETQRNKGNFPGRFSGRQFSNSRSEMNVSTLELGDSALYLCASSGTSSTYNEQFFGPGTRLTVL.

J is TRBJ2-7 and V is TRBV6-1; TRBD1 matches 8 bases. The CDR3 length is 13 residues. Germline V lookup: CDR1 MNHNS, CDR2 SASEGT. The J segment lost 2 bases and the V segment lost 6 bases, leaving 3 bases of the junction unmatched. The CDR3 here is CASSRTGTYEQYF. The DNA for the CDR3 is TGTGCCAGCAGCCGGACAGGGACCTACGAGCAGTACTTC.

This rearrangement joins TRBV14 to TRBJ1-2; 11 bases match TRBD1. This CDR3 has 15 amino acids. V lost 4 bases to trimming and J lost 4 bases; unmatched junction nucleotides: 5. Germline CDR1 reads SGHDN; CDR2 reads FVKESK. CDR3 protein: CASSRRTGGVYGYTF. As DNA, the CDR3 is TGTGCCAGCAGCCGACGGACAGGGGGCGTCTATGGCTACACCTTC.

The chain is built from TRBV11-2 and TRBJ2-1; the match to TRBD1 covers 9 bases. Germline CDR1 is SGHAT and CDR2 is FQNNGV. V trimming: 5 bases; J trimming: 4 bases; junction bases outside the gene matches: 3. CDR3 length equals 14 residues. CDR3 bases: TGTGCCAGCAGCAAGACAGGGGGGTACAATGAGCAGTTCTTC. The encoded protein is CASSKTGGYNEQFF.

The chain carries TRBV10-3 and TRBJ1-2; D gene ambiguous. The CDR3 consists of 14 residues. Per the germline V gene, CDR1 is ENHRY and CDR2 is SYGVKD. The V end lost 0 bases, the J end lost 7 bases, and 12 bases lay between the germline ends. In nucleotides, the CDR3 is TGTGCCATCAGTGAGTCTGCGCGGGTGTCTGGCTACACCTTC. Residues: CAISESARVSGYTF.

The CDR3 reads CARSLWGGSSYEQYF. As DNA, the CDR3 is TGTGCCAGAAGCTTGTGGGGCGGGAGCTCCTACGAGCAGTACTTC. The J gene is TRBJ2-7, the V gene TRBV5-3; 7 bases line up with TRBD2. TRBV5-3 qualifies as an ORF whose function is uncertain. This CDR3 is built from 15 residues. V lost 1 base to trimming and J lost 0 bases; unmatched junction nucleotides: 4.

The gene calls are TRBV7-2 and TRBJ1-5; TRBD1 aligns across 9 bases. The CDR3 length is 15 residues. The germline V gene has CDR1 SGHTA and CDR2 FQGNSA. Trimming cost V 4 bases and J 7 bases; bases outside gene matches: 8. This CDR3 is CASSYRDRVDQPQHF. CDR3 sequence (DNA): TGTGCCAGCAGCTACCGGGACAGGGTAGACCAGCCCCAGCATTTT. The variable domain in full, completed from reference TRBV7-2 and TRBJ1-5, reads GAGVSQSPSNKVTEKGKDVELRCDPISGHTALYWYRQSLGQGLEFLIYFQGNSAPDKSGLPSDRFSAERTGGSVSTLTIQRTQQEDSAVYLCASSYRDRVDQPQHFGDGTRLSIL.

This clone turned up a few times. This chain joins TRBV30 and TRBJ2-1, with D perhaps matching TRBD2 (6 bases). This CDR3 has 11 amino acids. Germline loops: CDR1 GTSNPN, CDR2 SVGIG (reference sequence). V was trimmed by 5 bases and J by 12 bases, leaving 14 bases between them. The CDR3 protein is CAWAGLDLQFF. The CDR3 region has the DNA TGTGCCTGGGCGGGGCTCGACTTGCAGTTCTTC.

The chain employs TRBV5-5 and TRBJ1-2; 7 positions agree with TRBD1. The CDR3 runs to 14 residues. The germline CDR1 and CDR2 sequences are SGHKS and YYEKEE (reference sequence). J was trimmed by 1 base and V by 1 base; bases with no gene match: 1. The CDR3 coding sequence is TGTGCCAGCAGCTTGAGGGGGCGTAACTATGGCTACACCTTC. Its protein is CASSLRGRNYGYTF. The full variable domain, its missing parts supplied by reference TRBV5-5 and TRBJ1-2, is DAGVTQSPTHLIKTRGQQVTLRCSPISGHKSVSWYQQVLGQGPQFIFQYYEKEERGRGNFPDRFSARQFPNYSSELNVNALLLGDSALYLCASSLRGRNYGYTFGSGTRLTVV.

The chain has TRBV5-5 and TRBJ2-7; D possibly corresponds to TRBD2 (5 bases). The CDR3 is 15 amino acids. Trimming shortened V by 0 bases and J by 3 bases, and 13 bases separated the two germline ends. CDR1 is SGHKS, CDR2 YYEKEE, per germline (reference sequence). CDR3: CASSLEAGGYYEQYF. CDR3 coding DNA: TGTGCCAGCAGCTTGGAGGCGGGTGGGTACTACGAGCAGTACTTC.

Worth noting for this clone: Other DNA sequences in the sample encode the same CDR3. The chain joins TRBV28 to TRBJ2-7; the match to TRBD2 covers 8 bases. The V and J ends lost 5 bases and 2 bases, in that order; junction bases with no gene match: 8. Germline V gives CDR1 MDHEN, CDR2 SYDVKM. The CDR3 sequence is 15 residues long. The DNA for the CDR3 is TGTGCCAGCAGTATTAGCGGGATCGCCCCCTACGAGCAGTACTTC. Its protein product is CASSISGIAPYEQYF. Looking up the rest from reference TRBV28 and TRBJ2-7 gives the full variable domain: DVKVTQSSRYLVKRTGEKVFLECVQDMDHENMFWYRQDPGLGLRLIYFSYDVKMKEKGDIPEGYSVSREKKERFSLILESASTNQTSMYLCASSISGIAPYEQYFGPGTRLTVT.

Worth noting for this clone: The sample holds other DNA sequences that translate to the same CDR3. The chain employs TRBV6-4 and TRBJ2-2; D is perhaps TRBD1 (6 bases). The CDR3 extends over 13 amino acids. Trimming removed 4 bases from V and 5 bases from J, with 8 bases in between. Germline lookup yields CDR1 MRHNA and CDR2 SNTAGT. The CDR3 nucleotides read TGTGCCAGCAGTGTAGGGGGAACCGGGGAGCTGTTTTTT. This codes for CASSVGGTGELFF.

The V and J genes are TRBV30 and TRBJ2-2; D is perhaps TRBD2 (5 bases). V was trimmed by 2 bases and J by 7 bases, leaving 14 bases between them. CDR3 length: 14 residues. Germline lookup yields CDR1 GTSNPN and CDR2 SVGIG (reference sequence). The CDR3 bases are TGTGCCTGGAGTAGGGTAGCGAAGGGCGGGGAGCTGTTTTTT. Translating gives CAWSRVAKGGELFF.

The V and J genes are TRBV6-1 and TRBJ1-5; no clear D gene. Trimming removed 8 bases at V and 6 bases at J, with 14 bases between. The CDR3 spans 13 residues. The germline CDR1 and CDR2 sequences are MNHNS and SASEGT. The DNA of the CDR3 is TGTGCCAGCTCAAGGGAGGCTCGTCAGCCCCAGCATTTT. Protein: CASSREARQPQHF.

This clone was counted between two and nine times. CDR3 in DNA: TGTGCCAGCAGCCCACAGGGCGAAAAACTGTTTTTT. Translated: CASSPQGEKLFF. The rearrangement uses TRBV7-9 and TRBJ1-4, with a weak D call TRBD1 (6 bases). The V and J ends lost 5 bases and 8 bases respectively, with 9 bases between them. The CDR3 spans 12 residues. Germline CDR1 is SEHNR and CDR2 is FQNEAQ (reference sequence).

J is TRBJ2-7 and V is TRBV11-2; 9 nucleotides match TRBD1. Germline trimming cut 3 bases from V and 6 bases from J; bases unmatched to any gene: 9. The CDR3 sequence is 15 residues long. The germline V gene encodes CDR1 SGHAT and CDR2 FQNNGV. This chain's CDR3 is CASSFGGDRDPEQYF. The CDR3 bases are TGTGCCAGCAGCTTTGGGGGGGACAGGGACCCCGAGCAGTACTTC.

With respect to this clone: This same CDR3 is encoded by further DNA sequences in the sample. The gene calls are TRBV9 and TRBJ2-5; 11 nucleotides agree with TRBD2. Germline V gene sequence: CDR1 SGDLS, CDR2 YYNGEE. The junction had 1 base not matched to a gene; V was cut back by 2 bases and J by 1 base. The CDR3 length is 15 residues. In DNA form, the CDR3 reads TGTGCCAGCAGCGTTGGGACTAGCGGCCAAGAGACCCAGTACTTC. It codes for CASSVGTSGQETQYF.

The J gene is TRBJ1-5, the V gene TRBV15; D gene unclear. This CDR3 comprises 18 residues. The V gene's germline CDR1 is LNHNV and CDR2 YYDKDF (reference sequence). V lost 0 bases to trimming and J lost 4 bases, with 19 bases between them. DNA for the CDR3: TGTGCCACCAGCAGAGACCCCGTTGGAATTCAAGGGAATCAGCCCCAGCATTTT. Its protein is CATSRDPVGIQGNQPQHF.

This clone has at least ten counts. The chain carries TRBV5-8 and TRBJ2-7, with TRBD2 identical over 11 bases. Unmatched junction bases numbered 14, after V lost 3 bases and J lost 3 bases. This CDR3 spans 18 amino acids. Per the germline V gene, CDR1 is SGHTS and CDR2 is YDEGEE. CDR3 nucleotides: TGTGCCAGCAGCTGGGCTAGACAGGCCGGGACTAGCGGCTACGAGCAGTACTTC. This gives the protein CASSWARQAGTSGYEQYF.

The chain combines TRBV28 with TRBJ2-2; D remains unclear. Trimming took 4 bases from V and 3 from J, leaving 12 bases between them. The CDR3 contains 15 residues. The germline gives CDR1 MDHEN, CDR2 SYDVKM. The CDR3 region is CASSYMGLDTGELFF. The CDR3 coding sequence is TGTGCCAGCAGTTATATGGGGTTGGACACCGGGGAGCTGTTTTTT. Supplemented by reference TRBV28 and TRBJ2-2, the full variable domain reads DVKVTQSSRYLVKRTGEKVFLECVQDMDHENMFWYRQDPGLGLRLIYFSYDVKMKEKGDIPEGYSVSREKKERFSLILESASTNQTSMYLCASSYMGLDTGELFFGEGSRLTVL.

The V and J genes are TRBV10-1 and TRBJ2-7; 8 nucleotides agree with TRBD2. Germline values: CDR1 WNHNN, CDR2 SYGVQD (reference sequence). With V trimmed by 5 bases and J by 3 bases, 9 bases remained unmatched. The CDR3 extends over 15 amino acids. The CDR3 here is CASSPPGGGSYEQYF. For the CDR3, the DNA is TGCGCCAGCAGTCCACCCGGGGGGGGAAGCTACGAGCAGTACTTC.